The rows below give T cell receptor beta chains drawn from one sample of a study of molecular identifiers for immune sequencing clone quantification. TCRdb passed the PCR reads through MiXCR, listing each CDR3 protein once. The data show more than 550,000 distinct CDR3 sequences, over 25% seen once. Material: naive CD8+ T cells from blood, with Jurkat cell RNA spiked in. The receptors were gathered from a human donor in good health. Some libraries in this study had Jurkat cell RNA spiked in. CDR3s leave out the opening cysteine and the closing phenylalanine or tryptophan. Not all rows give a size; the values are once, few, many and, for expanded clones, a class.

v_gene	j_gene	abundance	CDR3aa
TRBV30	TRBJ2-6	many	AWGTFLGANVLT
TRBV29-1	TRBJ1-2	NA	SVEKQNDNGYT
TRBV7-9	TRBJ2-5	many	ASSFETTPQY
TRBV7-9	TRBJ2-7	NA	AITPAGGSYEQY
TRBV20-1	TRBJ2-7	NA	SAQRDSMNSYEQY
TRBV30	TRBJ1-2	many	AWSASRYGYT
TRBV29-1	TRBJ2-5	many	SVELKDSNQETQY
TRBV12-3/TRBV12-4	TRBJ2-5	many	ASSSPGAQY
TRBV29-1	TRBJ1-2	many	SVETGNTNYGYT
TRBV5-4	TRBJ1-1	many	ASSFRGQGTEAF
TRBV12-3/TRBV12-4	TRBJ2-5	few	ASSLRDRVETQY
TRBV11-2	TRBJ2-7	NA	ASSRGRGPSYEQY
TRBV27	TRBJ1-1	NA	ASSPSPGNTEAF
TRBV7-6	TRBJ1-1	many	ASSPPTVNTEAF
TRBV19	TRBJ2-1	NA	ASTRLAGSYNEQF
TRBV5-5	TRBJ2-4	few	ASSLRQVGDIQY
TRBV19	TRBJ2-1	once	ASSETSPYNEQF
TRBV10-3	TRBJ2-7	few	ASGQGLRSYEQY
TRBV6-2/TRBV6-3	TRBJ2-7	NA	ASSPTTLDRGHEQY
TRBV19	TRBJ2-5	NA	ASSIGDRAQETQY
TRBV4-1	TRBJ2-1	NA	ASSQEGQVNYNEQF
TRBV9	TRBJ2-2	many	ASSDGGFPGELF
TRBV20-1	TRBJ1-1	few	SARTDMNTEAF
TRBV6-5	TRBJ2-1	NA	ASSYSWRGGWDNEQF
TRBV27	TRBJ1-1	many	ASESTGGQITEAF
TRBV12-3/TRBV12-4	TRBJ2-5	many	ASSTDRGQETQY
TRBV29-1	TRBJ1-2	many	SVERQGTYT
TRBV4-3	TRBJ1-5	many	ASSQMNGQPQH
TRBV15	TRBJ2-3	NA	ATSRDFESQGATDTQY
TRBV20-1	TRBJ2-1	many	SASVPEQF
TRBV2	TRBJ1-1	many	ASREGQGGTEAF
TRBV3-1	TRBJ2-1	few	ASSQVGGQIYNEQF
TRBV5-6	TRBJ2-5	NA	ASSLAYDSGGETQY
TRBV25-1	TRBJ1-5	many	ASSQGGPNQPQH
TRBV7-2	TRBJ2-7	NA	ASSLDPSYEQC
TRBV12-5	TRBJ2-1	few	ASGLVPAGGPWRVEQF
TRBV7-9	TRBJ2-3	many	ASSLGGEAWTDTQY
TRBV19	TRBJ2-7	few	ASSIKSGTGAYEQY
TRBV9	TRBJ2-7	few	ASAGDSYEQY
TRBV30	TRBJ1-1	NA	AWSVTLETTEAF
TRBV20-1	TRBJ1-5	few	SARTGFLNQPQH
TRBV4-1	TRBJ2-1	NA	ASSYTSGNLGEQF
TRBV2	TRBJ2-5	few	ASKVAGGSLRETQY
TRBV24-1	TRBJ2-2	NA	ATSDFFGELF
TRBV30	TRBJ1-2	many	AWSVLGRGLVGYT
TRBV19	TRBJ1-6	few	ASSILAGDRSPLH
TRBV20-1	TRBJ2-7	many	SAGTSGGAGYEQY
TRBV9	TRBJ2-1	NA	ASSIQGHEQF
TRBV3-1	TRBJ2-7	few	ASSQVGDHEQY
TRBV7-9	TRBJ2-7	NA	ASSPETGSYSYEQY
TRBV4-1	TRBJ2-7	many	ASSQSAGVNYEQY
TRBV7-9	TRBJ2-1	NA	ASSLAGQGKNEQF
TRBV28	TRBJ2-2	NA	ASSYRGFLTGELF
TRBV20-1	TRBJ1-2	NA	SALPEAHYGYT
TRBV10-3	TRBJ2-3	NA	AISESVSVRTFGTDTQY